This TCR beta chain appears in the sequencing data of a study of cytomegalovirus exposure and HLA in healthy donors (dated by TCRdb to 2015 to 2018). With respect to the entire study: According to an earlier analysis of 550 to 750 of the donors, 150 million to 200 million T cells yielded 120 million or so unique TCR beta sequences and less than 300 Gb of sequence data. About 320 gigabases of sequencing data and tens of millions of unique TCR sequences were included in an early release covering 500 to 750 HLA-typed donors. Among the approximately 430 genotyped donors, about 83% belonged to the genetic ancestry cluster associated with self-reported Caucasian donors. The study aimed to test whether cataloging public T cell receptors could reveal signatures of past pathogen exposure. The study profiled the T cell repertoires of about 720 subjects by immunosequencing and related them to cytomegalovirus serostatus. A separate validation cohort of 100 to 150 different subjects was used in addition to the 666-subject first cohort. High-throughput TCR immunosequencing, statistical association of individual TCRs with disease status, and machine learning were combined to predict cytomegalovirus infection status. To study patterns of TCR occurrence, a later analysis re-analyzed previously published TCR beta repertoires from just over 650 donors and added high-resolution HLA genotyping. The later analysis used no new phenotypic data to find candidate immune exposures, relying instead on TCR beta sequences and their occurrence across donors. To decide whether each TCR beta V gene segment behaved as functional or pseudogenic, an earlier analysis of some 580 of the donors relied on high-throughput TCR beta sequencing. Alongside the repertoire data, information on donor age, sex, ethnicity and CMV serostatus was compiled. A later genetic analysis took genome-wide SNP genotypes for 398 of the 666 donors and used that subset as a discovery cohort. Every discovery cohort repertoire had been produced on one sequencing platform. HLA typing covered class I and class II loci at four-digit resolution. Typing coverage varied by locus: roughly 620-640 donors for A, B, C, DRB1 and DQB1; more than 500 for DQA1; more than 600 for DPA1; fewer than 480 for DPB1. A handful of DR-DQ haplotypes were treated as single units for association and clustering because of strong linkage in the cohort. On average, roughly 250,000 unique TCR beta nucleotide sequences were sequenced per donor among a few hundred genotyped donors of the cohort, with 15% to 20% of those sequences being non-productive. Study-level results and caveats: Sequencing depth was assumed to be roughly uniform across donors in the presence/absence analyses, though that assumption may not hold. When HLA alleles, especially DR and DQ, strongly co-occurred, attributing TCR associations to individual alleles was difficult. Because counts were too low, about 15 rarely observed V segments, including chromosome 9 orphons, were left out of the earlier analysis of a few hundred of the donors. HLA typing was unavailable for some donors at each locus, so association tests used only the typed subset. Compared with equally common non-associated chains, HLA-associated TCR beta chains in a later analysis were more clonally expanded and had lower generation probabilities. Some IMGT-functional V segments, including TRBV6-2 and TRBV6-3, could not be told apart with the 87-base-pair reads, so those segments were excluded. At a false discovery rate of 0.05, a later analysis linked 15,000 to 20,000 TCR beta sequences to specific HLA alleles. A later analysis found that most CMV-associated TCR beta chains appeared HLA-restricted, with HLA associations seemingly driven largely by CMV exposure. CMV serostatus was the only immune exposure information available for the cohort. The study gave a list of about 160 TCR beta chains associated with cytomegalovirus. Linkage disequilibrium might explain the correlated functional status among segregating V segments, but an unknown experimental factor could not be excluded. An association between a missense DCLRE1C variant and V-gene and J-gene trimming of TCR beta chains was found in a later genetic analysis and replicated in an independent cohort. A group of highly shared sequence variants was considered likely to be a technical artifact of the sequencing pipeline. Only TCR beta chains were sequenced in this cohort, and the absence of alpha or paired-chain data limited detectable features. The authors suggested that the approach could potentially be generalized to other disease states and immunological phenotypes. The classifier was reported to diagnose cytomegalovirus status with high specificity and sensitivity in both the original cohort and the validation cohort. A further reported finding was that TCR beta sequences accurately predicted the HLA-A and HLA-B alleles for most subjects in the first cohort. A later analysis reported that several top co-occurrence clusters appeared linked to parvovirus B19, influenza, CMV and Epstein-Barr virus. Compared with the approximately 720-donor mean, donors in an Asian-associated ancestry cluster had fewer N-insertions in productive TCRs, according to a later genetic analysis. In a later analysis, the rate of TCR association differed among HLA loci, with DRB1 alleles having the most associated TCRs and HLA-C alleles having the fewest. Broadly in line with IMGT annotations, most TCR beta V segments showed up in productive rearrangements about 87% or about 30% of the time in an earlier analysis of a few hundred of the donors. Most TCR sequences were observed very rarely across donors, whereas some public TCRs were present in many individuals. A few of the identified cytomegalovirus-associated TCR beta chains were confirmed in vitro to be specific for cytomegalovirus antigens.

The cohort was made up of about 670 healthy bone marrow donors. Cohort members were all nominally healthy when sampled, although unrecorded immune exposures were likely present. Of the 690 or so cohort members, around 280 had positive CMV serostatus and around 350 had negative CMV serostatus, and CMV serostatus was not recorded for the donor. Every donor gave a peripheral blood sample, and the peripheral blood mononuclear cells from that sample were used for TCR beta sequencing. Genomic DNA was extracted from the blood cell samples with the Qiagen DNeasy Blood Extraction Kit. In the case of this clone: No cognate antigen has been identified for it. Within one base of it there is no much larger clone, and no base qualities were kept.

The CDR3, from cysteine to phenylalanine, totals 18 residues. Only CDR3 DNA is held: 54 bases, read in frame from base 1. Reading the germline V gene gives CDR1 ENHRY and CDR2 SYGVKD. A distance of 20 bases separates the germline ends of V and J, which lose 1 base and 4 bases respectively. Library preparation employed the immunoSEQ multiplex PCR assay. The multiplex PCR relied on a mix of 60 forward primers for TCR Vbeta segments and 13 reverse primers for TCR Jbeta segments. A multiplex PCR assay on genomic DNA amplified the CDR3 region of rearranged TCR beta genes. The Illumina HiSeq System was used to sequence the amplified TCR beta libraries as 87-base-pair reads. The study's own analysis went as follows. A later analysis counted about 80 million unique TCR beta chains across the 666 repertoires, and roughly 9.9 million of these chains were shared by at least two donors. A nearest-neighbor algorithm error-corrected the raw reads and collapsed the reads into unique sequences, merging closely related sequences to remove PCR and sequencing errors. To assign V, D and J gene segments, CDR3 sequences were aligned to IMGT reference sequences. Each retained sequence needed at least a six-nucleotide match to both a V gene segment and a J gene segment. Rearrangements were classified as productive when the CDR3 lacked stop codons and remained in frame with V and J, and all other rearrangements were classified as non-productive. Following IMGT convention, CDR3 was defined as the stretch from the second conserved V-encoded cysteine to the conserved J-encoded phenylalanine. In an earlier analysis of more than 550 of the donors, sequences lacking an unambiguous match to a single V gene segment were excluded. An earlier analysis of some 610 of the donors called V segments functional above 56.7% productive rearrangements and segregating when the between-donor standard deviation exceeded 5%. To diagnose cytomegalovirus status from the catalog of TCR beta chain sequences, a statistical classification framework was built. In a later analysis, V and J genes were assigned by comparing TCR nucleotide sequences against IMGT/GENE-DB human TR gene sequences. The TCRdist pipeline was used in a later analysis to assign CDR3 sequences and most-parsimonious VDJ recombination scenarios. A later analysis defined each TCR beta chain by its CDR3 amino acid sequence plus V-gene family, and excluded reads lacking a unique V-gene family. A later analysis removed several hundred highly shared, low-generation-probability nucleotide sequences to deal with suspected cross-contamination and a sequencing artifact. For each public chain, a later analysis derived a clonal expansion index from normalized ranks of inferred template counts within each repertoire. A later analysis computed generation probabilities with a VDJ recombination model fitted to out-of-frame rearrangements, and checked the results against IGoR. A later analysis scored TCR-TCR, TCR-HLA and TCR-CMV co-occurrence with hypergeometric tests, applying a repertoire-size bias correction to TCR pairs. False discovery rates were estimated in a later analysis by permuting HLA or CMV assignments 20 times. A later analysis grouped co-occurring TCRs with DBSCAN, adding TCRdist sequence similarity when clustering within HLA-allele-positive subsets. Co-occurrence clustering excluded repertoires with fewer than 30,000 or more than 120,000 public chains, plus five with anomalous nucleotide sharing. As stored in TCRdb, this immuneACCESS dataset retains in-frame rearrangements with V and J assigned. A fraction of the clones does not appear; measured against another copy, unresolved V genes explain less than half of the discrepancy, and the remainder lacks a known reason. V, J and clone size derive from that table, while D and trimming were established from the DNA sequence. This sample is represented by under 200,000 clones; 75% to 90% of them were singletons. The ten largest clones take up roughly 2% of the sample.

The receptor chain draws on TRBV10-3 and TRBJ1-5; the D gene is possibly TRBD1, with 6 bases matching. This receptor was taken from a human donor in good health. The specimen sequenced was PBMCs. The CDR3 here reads CAISEFRDPGTRNQPQHF. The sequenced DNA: TGTGCCATCAGTGAGTTCAGAGACCCCGGGACACGGAATCAGCCCCAGCATTTT.